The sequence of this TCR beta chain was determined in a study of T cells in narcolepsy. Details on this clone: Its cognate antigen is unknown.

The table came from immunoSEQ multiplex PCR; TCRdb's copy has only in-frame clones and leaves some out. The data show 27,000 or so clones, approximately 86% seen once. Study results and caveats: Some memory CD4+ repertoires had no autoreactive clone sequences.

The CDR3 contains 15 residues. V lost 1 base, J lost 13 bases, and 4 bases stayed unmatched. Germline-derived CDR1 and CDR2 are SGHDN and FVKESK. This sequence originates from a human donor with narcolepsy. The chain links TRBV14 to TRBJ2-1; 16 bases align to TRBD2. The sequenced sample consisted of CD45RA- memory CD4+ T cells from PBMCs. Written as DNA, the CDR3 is TGTGCCAGCAGCCAAGGCGGGACTAGCGGGGGGGTACAGTTCTTC. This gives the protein CASSQGGTSGGVQFF.